This T cell receptor (beta chain) was captured in a study of blood T cell repertoires in COVID-19. Trimming left V 6 bases short and J 4 bases short, with 15 bases between. The CDR3 totals 14 residues. Per the germline V gene, CDR1 is MNHEY and CDR2 is SMNVEV (reference sequence). Sequencing used immunoSEQ multiplex PCR; TCRdb keeps in-frame clones, though not all of them. The sample records about 370,000 clones, 70% to 90% being singletons. V usage is TRBV27 and J usage is TRBJ1-2; D gene uncertain. The sequencing sample was made of peripheral blood. This sequence was found in a woman aged 30 to 39 with COVID-19, enrolled during active disease. CDR3: CASSPRNLVYGYTF. For the CDR3, the DNA is TGTGCCAGCAGCCCCAGGAATCTCGTCTATGGCTACACCTTC.